This T cell receptor beta chain was found in a study of blood T cell repertoires in COVID-19 (dated by TCRdb to 2019 to 2021). Turning to the overall study: The collaborator samples originated in the United States, Italy and Spain and spanned the acute and convalescent phases of COVID-19. Where available, HLA class I and class II types were obtained from metadata supplied by the sample provider rather than from assay-based typing. Subjects who had been exposed to COVID-19, were actively infected with it, or had recovered from it provided the deeply sampled blood TCRbeta repertoires that made up the dataset. The prospective study material was composed of cDNA or gDNA derived from T cells, B-cell-depleted T cells, or PBMCs. The sample metadata nearly always contained a de-identified subject ID, COVID-19 status, age in years and sex. A freely available public database, intended as a resource for researchers studying the immune response to SARS-CoV-2, is where the repertoires were released. Samples were obtained from the ongoing ImmuneRACE study (first 160 participants) and from about 1,300 subjects provided by 6 global collaborators. What the authors observed across the whole study: The amount of clinical and demographic metadata varied by source and participant and was provided uncurated.

Inclusive of the bounding cysteine and phenylalanine, the CDR3 is 14 residues long. The read is trimmed to its CDR3 DNA, 42 bases read in frame from base 1. V is cut by 4 bases and J by 3 bases, and the space between the germline ends is 13 bases. As encoded in the germline V gene, CDR1 is SGHRS while CDR2 is YFSETQ. Each collaborating institution followed its own protocols to collect whole blood in K2EDTA tubes. For TCRbeta analysis, collaborator samples were shipped as frozen whole blood, as isolated PBMCs, or as DNA extracted from either sample type. With regard to this clone: The antigen it recognizes is unknown. No base qualities exist here, and no much larger clone lies one base off it.

The immunoSEQ Assay, a bias-controlled multiplex PCR, was used to amplify TCRbeta CDR3 regions from genomic DNA. In the source study's methods: Nucleated cell counts per sample were estimated from amplification of reference gene primers within the assay. To quantify the absolute abundance of each unique TCRbeta CDR3 rearrangement, sequence reads were collapsed and filtered. For each sample, productive Simpson clonality was calculated as the square root of Simpson's diversity index over productive rearrangements. The table comes from immuneACCESS by way of TCRdb, which keeps in-frame sequences with V and J called. Part of the clones is missing from these tables; in studies checked, under half for an unresolved V gene and the rest for unknown reasons. Clone size and V and J calls were adopted from that table, with D and trimming inferred from the DNA. Here the sample has about 52,000 clones; about 80% occur a single time. 6.9% of the sample goes to the ten largest clones.

The receptor chain draws on TRBV5-1 and TRBJ1-1; matching of 5 bases hints at TRBD1 as the D gene. The sequencing input was peripheral blood. The receptor was derived from an older man with active COVID-19. The nucleotide sequence reads TGCGCCAGCAGCCTGACAGTCTCCTACACTGAAGCTTTCTTT. Its product reads: CASSLTVSYTEAFF.